These 30 T cell receptor beta chains were sequenced from one sample in a study of tumor-infiltrating lymphocytes in oesophageal squamous cell carcinoma. One entry per CDR3 protein results from TCRdb running MiXCR on the PCR reads. The table records 15,000 to 20,000 distinct CDR3 sequences, roughly 40% of them present only once. Material for sequencing was normal esophageal tissue next to the tumor. Receptors originate from a female donor with esophageal squamous cell carcinoma.

This clonotype was observed at least ten times. This sequence joins TRBV13 and TRBJ1-2; D is undetermined. The V end was cut by 5 bases, the J end by 4 bases, with 8 bases between. This CDR3 is 12 amino acids long. Germline lookup yields CDR1 PRHDT and CDR2 FYEKMQ (reference sequence). Written as DNA, the CDR3 is TGTGCCAGCAGCCTTAGATTCTATGGCTACACCTTC. Translation gives CASSLRFYGYTF.

In this sample, this clonotype turned up many times. The V gene is TRBV5-1, the J gene TRBJ1-3, with 8 bases that match TRBD1. Germline trimming cut 2 bases from V and 2 bases from J; bases unmatched to any gene: 6. There are 16 residues in the CDR3. Per germline, CDR1 SGHRS and CDR2 YFSETQ. Here the CDR3 reads CASSFSQGATGNTIYF. CDR3 coding DNA: TGCGCCAGCAGCTTCTCGCAGGGGGCAACTGGAAACACCATATATTTT.

This clonotype was detected only a few times. Because it lacks the conserved phenylalanine or tryptophan at the end, this CDR3 is likely a read error. The DNA is omitted, as the CDR3 cannot be located on it reliably, and the CDR3 follows TCRdb's listing. V usage is TRBV7-2 and J usage is TRBJ2-1; the table's D call, TRBD2, has no DNA check behind it. The germline gives CDR1 SGHTA, CDR2 FQGNSA. The CDR3 sequence runs 17 residues, both termini included. The CDR3 protein is CASSLGVAGGYEQYFGA.

Ten or more counts support this clonotype. V gene TRBV5-1 combines with J gene TRBJ2-3; D unresolved. The CDR3 is 13 residues long. V dropped 1 base and J dropped 0 bases, with 3 bases sitting between them. CDR1 is SGHRS, CDR2 YFSETQ, per germline. The CDR3 DNA reads as TGCGCCAGCAGCTTGAGTAGCACAGATACGCAGTATTTT. Translating it yields CASSLSSTDTQYF. Supplemented by reference TRBV5-1 and TRBJ2-3, the full variable domain reads KAGVTQTPRYLIKTRGQQVTLSCSPISGHRSVSWYQQTPGQGLQFLFEYFSETQRNKGNFPGRFSGRQFSNSRSEMNVSTLELGDSALYLCASSLSSTDTQYFGPGTRLTVL.

This clonotype was seen more than once but under ten times. The CDR3 ends on some other residue instead of the conserved phenylalanine or tryptophan, so this is likely a read error. The limits of the CDR3 on the DNA are not certain, so only TCRdb's listed CDR3 is given. This chain joins TRBV28 and TRBJ2-5; the table's D call, TRBD2, was not checked against the DNA. The CDR3 sequence runs 17 residues, both termini included. The germline V gene encodes CDR1 MDHEN and CDR2 SYDVKM. This CDR3 reads CASSPPGGRNSPLHFGN.

With regard to this clonotype: The conserved closing phenylalanine or tryptophan is absent in this CDR3, likely reflecting a read error. The limits of the CDR3 on the DNA are not certain, so only TCRdb's listed CDR3 is given. The genes are TRBV6-1 and TRBJ2-3; TRBD2, the table's D call, lacks a check against the DNA. Termini included, the CDR3 measures 17 amino acids. Per the germline V gene, CDR1 is MNHNS and CDR2 is SASEGT. The CDR3: CASNRGLAGVVEQYFGP.

Many counts were recorded for this clonotype. This chain connects TRBV28 to TRBJ2-7; D is unresolved. Trimming left V 1 base short and J 3 bases short, with 7 bases between. Germline loops: CDR1 MDHEN, CDR2 SYDVKM. The CDR3 runs 13 residues. CDR3 region: CASSLLIGYEQYF. In DNA form, the CDR3 reads TGTGCCAGCAGTTTATTAATAGGCTACGAGCAGTACTTC.

The V call is TRBV6-1, the J call TRBJ2-4; D is perhaps TRBD1 (6 bases). The J call could be wrong; TRBJ2-5 is a better fit for the DNA end. Germline values: CDR1 MNHNS, CDR2 SASEGT. The length of the CDR3 is 13 residues. The CDR3 loop is CASSGQPVETQYF. The DNA of the CDR3 is TGTGCCAGCAGCGGACAGCCCGTAGAGACCCAGTACTTC.

This clonotype has only a few counts. The gene calls are TRBV7-3 and TRBJ2-3; 8 bases agree with TRBD1. Germline assignment: CDR1 SGHTA and CDR2 FQGTGA. The CDR3 runs to 17 residues. The V segment lost 1 base and the J segment 2 bases; nucleotides outside the gene matches: 8. The CDR3 DNA reads TGTGCCAGCAGCTTAAGCGTTCACAGGGGGTCCACAGATACGCAGTATTTT. Translating it yields CASSLSVHRGSTDTQYF.

The V gene is TRBV7-8, the J gene TRBJ1-4; tentatively, D is TRBD1 (6 bases). Germline V CDR1 and CDR2: SGHVS, FQNEAQ. The CDR3 totals 15 residues. The V end was cut by 4 bases, the J end by 8 bases, with 17 bases between. In DNA, the CDR3 is TGTGCCAGCAGCTCACAGGGACCGGGGCTAGAAAAACTGTTTTTT. It codes for CASSSQGPGLEKLFF. Full variable domain (missing parts from reference TRBV7-8 and TRBJ1-4): GAGVSQSPRYKVAKRGQDVALRCDPISGHVSLFWYQQALGQGPEFLTYFQNEAQLDKSGLPSDRFFAERPEGSVSTLKIQRTQQEDSAVYLCASSSQGPGLEKLFFGSGTQLSVL.

This clonotype was seen ten or more times. V usage is TRBV7-3 and J usage is TRBJ2-5, with 12 positions matching TRBD2. Germline V lookup: CDR1 SGHTA, CDR2 FQGTGA. Unmatched junction bases numbered 12, after V lost 5 bases and J lost 11 bases. This CDR3 region has 15 residues. In nucleotides, the CDR3 is TGTGCCAGCAGCGAGACTAGCGGGGGTTTCAATGAGCAGTACTTC. Amino acid sequence: CASSETSGGFNEQYF.

The rearrangement links TRBV4-2 to TRBJ2-4; D is unclear. Trimming took off 1 base at V and 13 bases at J, with 17 bases between the two ends. Germline V gene data show CDR1 as LGHNA and CDR2 as YNFKEQ. CDR3 size: 14 residues. The CDR3 DNA sequence: TGTGCCAGCAGCCAAGGGCTAGTAGTCGATGAGCAGTACTTC. It specifies CASSQGLVVDEQYF.

The genes are TRBV7-2 and TRBJ2-3, with D possibly matching TRBD1 (6 bases). With the DNA end fitting TRBJ2-5 better, the J assignment may be wrong. The CDR3 consists of 15 residues. CDR1 and CDR2 (germline): SGHTA, FQGNSA. The CDR3 region has the DNA TGTGCCAGCCGCCCCCAGGGGCAGGGGATTGAGACCCAGTACTTC. The encoded protein is CASRPQGQGIETQYF.

This clonotype was observed at least ten times. V usage is TRBV19 and J usage is TRBJ2-1; TRBD2 matches 12 bases. Trimming took 6 bases from V and 4 from J; bases not matched to a gene: 10. This CDR3 spans 17 amino acids. Germline V gives CDR1 LNHDA, CDR2 SQIVND (reference sequence). The DNA of the CDR3 is TGTGCCAGTAGAGGGCTAGCGGGAGGGCACGGGTACAATGAGCAGTTCTTC. Its translation is CASRGLAGGHGYNEQFF.

V gene TRBV7-2 combines with J gene TRBJ2-7, with TRBD2 matching over 8 bases. This CDR3 has 15 amino acids. V gave up 2 bases and J gave up 9 bases; unmatched junction bases: 12. Germline CDR1 is SGHTA and CDR2 is FQGNSA. The CDR3 bases are TGTGCCAGCAGCTTAAAACGGGGGGGAAGTGGTGTGCAGTACTTC. Translating gives CASSLKRGGSGVQYF.

The chain uses TRBV7-8 and TRBJ2-7; 7 bases agree with TRBD2. Gene TRBJ2-1 matches the end of the DNA better, so the J call may be wrong. The CDR3 loop spans 18 amino acids. Per the germline V gene, CDR1 is SGHVS and CDR2 is FQNEAQ. DNA of the CDR3: TGTGCCAGCAGCTTAATTGCTGGGGGTAGCGGGCTCTACAATGAGCAGTTCTTC. Protein: CASSLIAGGSGLYNEQFF.

The rearrangement joins TRBV28 to TRBJ2-5; 8 positions match TRBD1. The end of the DNA fits TRBJ2-1 better, so the J call may be wrong. The germline V gene has CDR1 MDHEN and CDR2 SYDVKM. The CDR3 is 15 residues long. This chain's CDR3 is CASRSAGGNYNEQFF. As DNA, the CDR3 is TGTGCCAGCAGGTCCGCAGGGGGCAACTACAATGAGCAGTTCTTC.

The gene calls are TRBV2 and TRBJ2-1, with D possibly TRBD1 on 6 matching bases. Judging by the DNA end, TRBJ2-7 fits better; the J call may be wrong. This CDR3 spans 15 amino acids. The V gene's germline CDR1 is SNHLY and CDR2 FYNNEI. CDR3 sequence: CASSADRDQDYEQYF. The CDR3 DNA reads TGTGCCAGCAGTGCGGACAGAGATCAGGACTACGAGCAGTACTTC.

This chain connects TRBV18 to TRBJ1-5; the D is unclear. The CDR3 has 13 amino acids. V was trimmed by 3 bases and J by 9 bases, leaving 12 bases between them. Per germline, CDR1 KGHSH and CDR2 LQKENI. CDR3: CASSPDGSLPQHF. The CDR3 bases are TGTGCCAGCTCACCCGACGGATCTCTGCCCCAGCATTTT.

The genes are TRBV6-2 or TRBV6-3 and TRBJ1-4; TRBD2 agrees at 10 bases. Matching the DNA end better, TRBJ2-3 makes the J call doubtful. Germline-derived CDR1 and CDR2 are MNHEY and SVGEGT. The CDR3 has 15 residues. Here the CDR3 reads CASSESSGGSDTQYF. CDR3 bases: TGTGCCAGCAGTGAATCTAGCGGGGGATCAGATACGCAGTATTTT.

In its sample, this clonotype ranks as medium-sized. J is TRBJ2-3 and V is TRBV6-1, with 8 bases lining up with TRBD1. Germline V gives CDR1 MNHNS, CDR2 SASEGT. With V trimmed by 4 bases and J by 5 bases, 8 bases remained unmatched. The CDR3 contains 15 residues. The CDR3 DNA reads as TGTGCCAGCAGTGGTGGGACAGGTCCCGGAGATACGCAGTATTTT. Protein product: CASSGGTGPGDTQYF.

This chain connects TRBV7-6 to TRBJ2-5; D is ambiguous. The better agreement between TRBJ2-4 and the DNA end casts doubt on the J call. CDR3 length: 15 residues. CDR1 and CDR2 from the germline V gene are SGHVS and FNYEAQ. CDR3 bases: TGTGCCAGCAGCACGACACGTCGAGCCAAAAACATTCAGTACTTC. It yields the protein CASSTTRRAKNIQYF.

This clonotype was found once. The chain links TRBV7-6 to TRBJ2-1, with a tentative D call TRBD2 (6 bases). Trimming stripped 3 bases from V and 1 base from J, with 7 bases between. In germline, CDR1 is SGHVS, CDR2 FNYEAQ. The CDR3 is made up of 14 amino acids. This CDR3 reads CASSFGTSYNEQFF. DNA for the CDR3: TGTGCCAGCAGCTTCGGGACTTCCTACAATGAGCAGTTCTTC. Variable domain in full (rest from reference TRBV7-6 and TRBJ2-1): GAGVSQSPRYKVTKRGQDVALRCDPISGHVSLYWYRQALGQGPEFLTYFNYEAQQDKSGLPNDRFSAERPEGSISTLTIQRTEQRDSAMYRCASSFGTSYNEQFFGPGTRLTVL.

The chain links TRBV6-4 to TRBJ2-3, with 10 bases matching TRBD2. This CDR3 has 15 residues. The germline V gene encodes CDR1 MRHNA and CDR2 SNTAGT. V was pared by 6 bases and J by 1 base, with 4 bases of the junction left unmatched. CDR3 sequence reads: CASSPSGGGTDTQYF. The CDR3 DNA reads as TGTGCCAGCAGCCCGAGCGGGGGGGGCACAGATACGCAGTATTTT.

This clonotype turned up a few times. V gene TRBV7-6 combines with J gene TRBJ2-5; 7 positions match TRBD2. Per germline, CDR1 SGHVS and CDR2 FNYEAQ. CDR3 size: 14 residues. V shed 5 bases and J 5 bases; nucleotides not matched to a gene: 8. CDR3 DNA: TGTGCCAGCAGCCCCCCTTGGGGAGGGGAGACCCAGTACTTC. This sequence encodes CASSPPWGGETQYF.

This clonotype was counted between two and nine times. The chain couples TRBV6-1 to TRBJ1-2, with D hard to call. The germline gives CDR1 MNHNS, CDR2 SASEGT. The CDR3 sequence is 14 residues long. The V and J ends lost 4 bases and 3 bases respectively, with 12 bases between them. In DNA form, the CDR3 reads TGTGCCAGCAGTGCTCGGTGGAGGGACTATGGCTACACCTTC. It yields the protein CASSARWRDYGYTF.

The chain uses TRBV28 and TRBJ2-5; TRBD2 agrees at 12 bases. The end of the DNA fits TRBJ2-4 better, so the J call may be wrong. Germline V gene sequence: CDR1 MDHEN, CDR2 SYDVKM. This CDR3 has 18 amino acids. The CDR3 DNA reads TGTGCCAGCAGCGTCGGGACTAGCGGGTTTCTAGCCAAAAACATTCAGTACTTC. It is translated as CASSVGTSGFLAKNIQYF.

This clonotype was seen a single time. The J gene is TRBJ1-2, the V gene TRBV28, with TRBD1 as a possible D gene (6 bases). Germline CDR1 is MDHEN and CDR2 is SYDVKM. CDR3 size: 14 residues. V was trimmed by 9 bases and J by 2 bases, leaving 16 bases between them. CDR3 in amino acids: CASRQGGTNYGYTF. As DNA, the CDR3 is TGTGCCAGTCGGCAAGGGGGAACGAACTATGGCTACACCTTC.

This clonotype has ten or more counts. This rearrangement joins TRBV28 to TRBJ1-5; D is unresolved. Germline loops: CDR1 MDHEN, CDR2 SYDVKM. The ends were cut back, 6 bases at V and 4 bases at J, with 13 bases in the middle. The CDR3 contains 14 residues. Here the CDR3 reads CASSPGGYNQPQHF. As DNA, the CDR3 is TGTGCCAGCAGCCCAGGAGGGTATAATCAGCCCCAGCATTTT.

This chain connects TRBV7-9 to TRBJ2-2; D may be TRBD1 or TRBD2 (5 bases each). The V gene's germline CDR1 is SEHNR and CDR2 FQNEAQ (reference sequence). Trimming removed 6 bases at V and 0 bases at J, with 14 bases between. This CDR3 region has 16 residues. This CDR3 reads CASRALGGPNTGELFF. The CDR3 DNA is TGTGCCAGCAGGGCACTTGGGGGTCCGAACACCGGGGAGCTGTTTTTT.